This paragraph covers one T cell receptor beta chain sequence. Its antigen is currently unknown. The data originate from a study of blood T cells in healthy people across ages. Findings and limits, study-wide: PBMCs were not sorted, which prevented a conclusive comparison of naive versus antigen-experienced cells. Calculation of diversity from one million T cells yielded estimates considered to be underestimates.

Then a second PCR, running about 6 to 11 cycles, was carried out with a sample-barcoded 5' primer and a J-beta primer mix. One entry per CDR3 protein, called by TCRdb with MiXCR from the 5' RACE reads. The sample contains hundreds of thousands of distinct CDR3 sequences, more than 50% of which appear only once. Total RNA extraction produced at least 5.5 micrograms (per sample) for the study. CDR3 length equals 14 residues. Trimming cost V 1 base and J 6 bases, with 10 bases left between them. The germline CDR1 and CDR2 sequences are SNHLY and FYNNEI. The chain combines TRBV2 with TRBJ1-5, with D possibly being TRBD1 (5 bases). Source material: blood. The sequence was collected from a middle-aged man in good health. CDR3: CASSEDRGPQPQHF. CDR3 in DNA: TGTGCCAGCAGTGAAGATAGGGGCCCTCAGCCCCAGCATTTT.